The rows below give T cell receptor beta chains drawn from one sample of a study of blood T cell repertoires in COVID-19. The assay was immunoSEQ multiplex PCR, and TCRdb's table has in-frame clones only and misses some. Here the sample spans about 68,000 clones, about four fifths being singletons. Sequencing was done on a sample of peripheral blood. These TCRs come from a man in his forties or fifties with active COVID-19. The CDR3 runs from the conserved cysteine through the conserved F or W. The D gene is left open where the match is weak. The size of a clone is reported for some rows only, either as once, few or many, or as a class for expanded clones.

v_gene	abundance	len	j_gene	d_gene	CDR3aa	CDR3nt
TRBV4-2	.	16	TRBJ1-2	TRBD1	CASSQLGGENSYGYTF	TGTGCCAGCAGCCAATTAGGGGGCGAAAACTCTTATGGCTACACCTTC
TRBV5-5	.	16	TRBJ2-5	.	CASSPGRGFRQETQYF	TGTGCCAGCAGCCCCGGCAGGGGATTCCGCCAAGAGACCCAGTACTTC
TRBV2	.	15	TRBJ1-5	.	CASGSDSLSNQPQHF	TGTGCCAGCGGGTCAGACAGCCTTAGCAATCAGCCCCAGCATTTT
TRBV4-1	.	13	TRBJ2-3	.	CASSLQLRDTQYF	TGCGCCAGCAGCCTCCAGTTGAGGGATACGCAGTATTTT
TRBV5-4	.	15	TRBJ2-2	TRBD2	CASSGGGDYTGELFF	TGTGCCAGCAGCGGGGGAGGGGATTACACCGGGGAGCTGTTTTTT
TRBV6-6	.	14	TRBJ1-5	TRBD1	CASISGDRPQPQHF	TGTGCCAGCATCTCGGGGGACAGACCTCAGCCCCAGCATTTT
TRBV3-1/TRBV3-2	.	17	TRBJ2-1	.	CASSQEVGTGVYNEQFF	TGTGCCAGCAGCCAAGAAGTTGGGACGGGAGTCTACAATGAGCAGTTCTTC
TRBV19	few	14	TRBJ2-7	TRBD1	CASSGDRAPYEQYF	TGTGCCAGTAGCGGTGACAGGGCCCCCTACGAGCAGTACTTC
TRBV4-2	few	16	TRBJ1-5	.	CASSHSEGGGGGPQHF	TGTGCCAGCAGCCATTCCGAGGGCGGTGGAGGCGGGCCCCAGCATTTT
TRBV19	.	15	TRBJ1-5	.	CATIGGSRVDQPQHF	TGTGCCACCATAGGAGGGTCAAGGGTGGACCAGCCCCAGCATTTT
TRBV9	.	14	TRBJ2-5	.	CASSVRGREETQYF	TGTGCCAGCAGCGTGCGGGGAAGGGAAGAGACCCAGTACTTC
TRBV7-9	.	15	TRBJ1-1	.	CASSAQAAGNTEAFF	TGTGCCAGCAGCGCCCAGGCCGCGGGGAACACTGAAGCTTTCTTT
TRBV5-8	.	16	TRBJ2-1	TRBD1	CASSLGQGATYNEQFF	TGTGCCAGCAGCTTGGGACAGGGGGCCACTTACAATGAGCAGTTCTTC
TRBV7-9	few	13	TRBJ2-7	.	CASSLVGTYEQYF	TGTGCCAGCAGCTTAGTCGGGACCTACGAGCAGTACTTC
TRBV9	.	17	TRBJ2-5	TRBD2	CASSLSGLAGVQETQYF	TGTGCCAGCAGCCTCTCGGGACTAGCGGGGGTACAAGAGACCCAGTACTTC
TRBV11-2	.	14	TRBJ2-7	TRBD1	CASRQNTGGYEQYF	TGTGCCAGCAGGCAAAACACAGGGGGCTACGAGCAGTACTTC
TRBV9	.	15	TRBJ2-7	.	CASSVDPTPSYEQYF	TGTGCCAGCAGCGTAGATCCGACACCCTCCTACGAGCAGTACTTC
TRBV6-6	.	12	TRBJ1-2	.	CARREGNYGYTF	TGTGCCAGAAGGGAGGGGAACTATGGCTACACCTTC
TRBV2	.	12	TRBJ2-7	TRBD2	CASSVERGEQYF	TGTGCCAGCAGCGTCGAGCGGGGGGAGCAGTACTTC
TRBV7-2	.	15	TRBJ2-5	.	CASSLAGTTQETQYF	TGTGCCAGCAGCTTAGCGGGGACAACACAAGAGACCCAGTACTTC
TRBV19	.	15	TRBJ2-7	TRBD2	CASQFSLAGIYEQYF	TGTGCCAGTCAATTCTCACTAGCGGGGATTTACGAGCAGTACTTC
TRBV19	.	14	TRBJ2-1	TRBD2	CAISGSSSYNEQFF	TGTGCCATCAGCGGGAGCAGCTCCTACAATGAGCAGTTCTTC
TRBV7-8	.	13	TRBJ1-5	.	CASSLSGNQPQHF	TGTGCCAGCAGCTTAAGCGGTAATCAGCCCCAGCATTTT
TRBV4-2	.	16	TRBJ2-3	.	CASSQDRGSSTDTQYF	TGTGCCAGCAGCCAAGATAGAGGATCTAGCACAGATACGCAGTATTTT
TRBV5-1	once	14	TRBJ2-1	.	CASSPEPRYNEQFF	TGCGCCAGCAGTCCCGAACCCAGATACAATGAGCAGTTCTTC